The rows below give T cell receptor beta chains drawn from one sample of a study of T cell repertoires in cytomegalovirus infection. TCRdb re-derived calls from the reads in MiXCR, one entry per CDR3 protein. This table holds hundreds of thousands of distinct CDR3 sequences, roughly 36% found once. The specimen sequenced was PBMCs. These receptors originate from a human donor in good health (CMV status not recorded). Some clones in this sample may be carry-over from other donors' samples. Each CDR3 is given without its conserved first and last residue. The D gene is left open where the match is weak. Some rows mark clone size as missing; the rest say once, few, many or name a class of expanded clone.

few,.,TRBJ2-3,TRBV29-1,SVEDAYRTGFLGDTQY
few,.,TRBJ1-1,TRBV20-1,SAVPGGHQNTEAF
.,.,TRBJ1-5,TRBV6-8,ASSSSPTELNQPQH
few,TRBD1,TRBJ2-1,TRBV27,ASSHQNMDRPNEQF
.,TRBD2,TRBJ2-5,TRBV29-1,SVETSGGLQETQY
.,.,TRBJ2-5,TRBV11-2,ASSMTTAQETQY
few,TRBD1,TRBJ1-2,TRBV12-3/TRBV12-4,ASSPGGPYYGYT
.,.,TRBJ1-5,TRBV27,ASSNPRTNQPQH
.,.,TRBJ2-1,TRBV6-4,ASSDRERDEQF
few,TRBD1,TRBJ2-1,TRBV7-8,ASSLAFHRGYSMGSYNEQF
.,.,TRBJ2-2,TRBV4-3,ASSQDRGYGELF
few,TRBD2,TRBJ2-7,TRBV7-2,ASSKSGTSGTYEQY
many,TRBD2,TRBJ2-3,TRBV7-2,ASSRPRLAGGLRTDTQY
.,.,TRBJ1-1,TRBV19,ASSPTGGDTFSLQRTEAF
few,.,TRBJ1-5,TRBV6-6,ASSYASQNQPQH
.,.,TRBJ1-1,TRBV30,AWSSRLNTEAF